This T cell receptor beta chain derives from a study of cytomegalovirus exposure and HLA in healthy donors. The PCR had 60 Vbeta and 13 Jbeta primers. The assay was immunoSEQ multiplex PCR, and TCRdb's table has in-frame clones only and misses some. The table records around 140,000 clones, 77% of them present only once. V lost 1 base, J lost 14 bases, and 11 bases lay in between. The CDR3 covers 11 residues. CDR1 MNHNS and CDR2 SASEGT come from the germline V gene. This clone was seen a single time. The TCR sequence derives from a woman in her forties in good health and CMV-seronegative. This chain uses TRBV6-1 with TRBJ1-2; D remains ambiguous. Sequencing was carried out using PBMCs. The CDR3 nucleotides read TGTGCCAGCAGTGAAGGTCCCGCGTGGACCTTC. As protein: CASSEGPAWTF.